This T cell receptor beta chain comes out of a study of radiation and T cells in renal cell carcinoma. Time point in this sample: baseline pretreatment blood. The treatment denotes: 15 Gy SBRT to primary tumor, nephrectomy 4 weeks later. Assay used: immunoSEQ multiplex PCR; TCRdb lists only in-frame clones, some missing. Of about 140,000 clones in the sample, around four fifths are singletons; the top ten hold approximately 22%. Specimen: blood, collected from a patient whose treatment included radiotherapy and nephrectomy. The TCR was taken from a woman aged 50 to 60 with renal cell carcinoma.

CDR3 amino acids: CATSREAGATKNIQYF. CDR3 DNA sequence: TGTGCCACCAGCAGAGAGGCAGGGGCGACCAAAAACATTCAGTACTTC. V and J are TRBV15 and TRBJ2-4; possibly TRBD1 for D (6 bases). The CDR3 spans 16 residues. V was pared by 0 bases and J by 2 bases, with 11 bases between. The germline V gene has CDR1 LNHNV and CDR2 YYDKDF (reference sequence).